This entry concerns a single T cell receptor (beta chain). Its antigen remains unknown. The CDR3 runs to 16 residues. Germline loops: CDR1 SGDLS, CDR2 YYNGEE. V dropped 0 bases and J dropped 1; count of bases not matched to a gene: 5. This sample is drawn from a study of neurological immune-mediated disorders. General observations from the study: The study phylogenetically grouped the repertoires of 18 of 34 multiple sclerosis patients into one related-CDR3 cluster, a possible signature. Private repertoires in all groups were suggested by the finding that expanded clones across subjects shared no CDR3 amino acid sequences. The greatest TCR clonal expansion occurred in HTLV-1-associated myelopathy and the least in multiple sclerosis, which fell below healthy controls.

It was by 5'RACE with 10-nucleotide random UMIs that the cDNA was made. MiXCR, run by TCRdb on the 5' RACE reads, gives a single entry per CDR3 protein. The sample has over 60,000 distinct CDR3 sequences; 4.5% to 6.5% are singletons. This clonotype was obtained from a woman in her thirties with multiple sclerosis. The specimen was PBMCs. The V call is TRBV9, the J call TRBJ2-5; 8 bases are a match to TRBD2. CDR3 sequence (DNA): TGTGCCAGCAGCGTAGGAGTAGCGGGGAGCCAAGAGACCCAGTACTTC. Translation gives CASSVGVAGSQETQYF.